The T cell receptor (beta chain) described here comes from a study of cytomegalovirus exposure and HLA in healthy donors. 60 Vbeta and 13 Jbeta primers were used in PCR. Only in-frame clones appear in the TCRdb table, and some are missing; sequencing was by immunoSEQ multiplex PCR. The sample gives roughly 170,000 clones, 80% of which show up once; 6% to 7.5% is in the top ten. The sequence was obtained from a man between 25 and 39 years old in good health and CMV-seropositive. The sequencing sample was made of PBMCs.

The CDR3, as DNA: TGTGCCAGCAGCGCAGGGGCAAGGGGAGAGACCCAGTACTTC. This encodes CASSAGARGETQYF. This rearrangement joins TRBV14 to TRBJ2-5; TRBD1 is a possible D gene (6 bases). V was clipped by 5 bases and J by 4 bases, with 14 bases between them. Germline V gene data show CDR1 as SGHDN and CDR2 as FVKESK. CDR3 length equals 14 residues.